There are a few counts of the clone carrying this TCR beta chain. Antigen specificity is unknown. TCRdb re-called the 5' RACE reads through MiXCR, storing one row per CDR3 protein. Of roughly 310,000 distinct CDR3 sequences listed, roughly 8.7% are singletons. V was clipped by 3 bases and J by 4 bases, with 25 bases between them. This CDR3 is built from 18 residues. Germline lookup yields CDR1 SGHRS and CDR2 YFSETQ. The data derive from a study of T cells after yellow fever vaccination. In the study overall: Fractions low in cell number were prepared with SMART-Seq v4 Ultra Low Input.

Findings and limits, study-wide: Booster samples showed a return of most primary-vaccination clones (approximately 96% CD4, about 85% CD8).

This material consisted of PBMCs, taken on the day of the first yellow fever vaccination. The genes are TRBV5-1 and TRBJ1-2; perhaps TRBD1 as D (6 bases). The TCR comes from a man between 18 and 29 years old who received the YFV17D yellow fever vaccine. The CDR3, as DNA: TGCGCCAGCAGCTGGGGGCTGAGGTCTTCAAGGAGTTTCTATGGCTACACCTTC. Its translation: CASSWGLRSSRSFYGYTF.